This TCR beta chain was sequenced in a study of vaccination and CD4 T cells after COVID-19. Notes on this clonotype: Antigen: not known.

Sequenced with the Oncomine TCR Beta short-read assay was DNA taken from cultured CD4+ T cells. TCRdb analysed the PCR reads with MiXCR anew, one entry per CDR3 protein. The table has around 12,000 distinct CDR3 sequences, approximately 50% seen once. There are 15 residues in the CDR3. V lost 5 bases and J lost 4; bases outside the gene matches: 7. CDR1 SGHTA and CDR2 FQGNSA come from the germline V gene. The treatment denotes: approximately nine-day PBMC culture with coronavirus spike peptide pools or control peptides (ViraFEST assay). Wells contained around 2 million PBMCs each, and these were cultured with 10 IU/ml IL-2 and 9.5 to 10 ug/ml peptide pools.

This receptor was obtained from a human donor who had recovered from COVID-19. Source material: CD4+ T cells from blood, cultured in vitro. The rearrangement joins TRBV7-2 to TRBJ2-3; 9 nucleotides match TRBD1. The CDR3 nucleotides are TGTGCCAGCAGCCTACAGGGGGCACGGCCAGATACGCAGTATTTT. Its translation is CASSLQGARPDTQYF.